These 26 T cell receptor beta chains share one sample of origin, sequenced in a study of cytomegalovirus exposure and HLA in healthy donors (dated 2017 in TCRdb). The receptor library was made with the immunoSEQ multiplex PCR assay. For the multiplex PCR, a mixture combining 60 forward primers for TCR Vbeta segments and 13 reverse primers for TCR Jbeta segments was used. The table was pulled from immuneACCESS by TCRdb, which kept in-frame rearrangements only. Such tables lose some clones; where checked, under half of the loss comes from unresolved V genes, and the rest has no known cause. The sample table contains 130,000 or so clones; only one count was recorded for 84% of them. The top ten hold 3% of the sample. Sequencing was carried out using PBMCs. Receptors originate from a woman between 18 and 29 years old in good health and CMV-seropositive.

Note on this clone: This same CDR3 is encoded by further DNA sequences in the sample. The rearrangement joins TRBV5-4 to TRBJ2-3; D might be TRBD2 (6 bases). This CDR3 comprises 13 residues. Germline V gene sequence: CDR1 SGHNT, CDR2 YYREEE (reference sequence). V shed 0 bases and J shed 4 bases, with 6 bases lying between them. The CDR3 reads CASSLAGADTQYF. CDR3 bases: TGTGCCAGCAGCTTGGCGGGAGCAGATACGCAGTATTTT.

J is TRBJ1-2 and V is TRBV18; 9 nucleotides align to TRBD1. The junction had 5 bases not matched to a gene; V was cut back by 3 bases and J by 0 bases. The CDR3 is made up of 16 amino acids. Germline V gene lookup returns CDR1 KGHSH and CDR2 LQKENI. CDR3 residues: CASSPGTGKANYGYTF. CDR3 in DNA: TGTGCCAGCTCACCCGGGACAGGGAAAGCTAACTATGGCTACACCTTC.

The genes are TRBV5-6 and TRBJ2-1, with D unresolved. Trimming pared 4 bases from V and 4 bases from J, leaving 9 bases between. Germline lookup yields CDR1 SGHDT and CDR2 YYEEEE. The CDR3 length is 13 residues. CDR3 nucleotide sequence: TGTGCCAGCAGCCCCGAGCTATACAATGAGCAGTTCTTC. Translating gives CASSPELYNEQFF.

Remarks on this clone: This sample also contains other DNA sequences that code for the same CDR3. V gene TRBV28 combines with J gene TRBJ2-7, with D uncertain. The germline CDR1 and CDR2 sequences are MDHEN and SYDVKM. Deletions cut 6 bases from V and 0 bases from J, with 6 bases between. The CDR3 runs 12 residues. In nucleotides, the CDR3 is TGTGCCAGCAGCCTTAGCTCCTACGAGCAGTACTTC. Protein sequence: CASSLSSYEQYF. Using reference TRBV28 and TRBJ2-7 for the parts outside the CDR3, the full variable domain is DVKVTQSSRYLVKRTGEKVFLECVQDMDHENMFWYRQDPGLGLRLIYFSYDVKMKEKGDIPEGYSVSREKKERFSLILESASTNQTSMYLCASSLSSYEQYFGPGTRLTVT.

In this sample, this clone turned up once. The J gene is TRBJ1-1, the V gene TRBV6-6, with a tentative D call TRBD1 (6 bases). Trimming pared 4 bases from V and 1 base from J, leaving 16 bases between. Germline-derived CDR1 and CDR2 are MNHNY and SVGAGI (reference sequence). There are 16 residues in the CDR3. As DNA, the CDR3 is TGTGCCAGCAGTTCCGACTTCGGCAGGGGGAACACTGAAGCTTTCTTT. It specifies CASSSDFGRGNTEAFF.

This clone was recorded a few times. The rearrangement uses TRBV7-2 and TRBJ2-4; 8 bases match TRBD1. The trim removed 5 bases at V and 7 bases at J, leaving 7 bases unmatched. This CDR3 has 14 residues. The germline V gene encodes CDR1 SGHTA and CDR2 FQGNSA. CDR3 DNA sequence: TGTGCCAGCAGCCGGCGACAGGGGTTCAACATTCAGTACTTC. This encodes CASSRRQGFNIQYF.

Concerning this clone itself: Germline is not matched at one junction end, which may reflect a read error. The chain is built from TRBV7-7 and TRBJ2-5; 7 bases line up with TRBD1. The CDR3 spans 13 residues. Germline-derived CDR1 and CDR2 are SSHAT and FNYEAQ (reference sequence). CDR3 nucleotides: TGTGCTAGCAGCATGGACAGGTCAGAGACCCAGTACTTC. It specifies CASSMDRSETQYF.

The J gene is TRBJ2-3, the V gene TRBV29-1; 7 positions match TRBD2. The CDR3 has 16 residues. V shed 0 bases and J 4 bases; nucleotides not matched to a gene: 10. Germline CDR1 and CDR2: SQVTM and ANQGSEA. CDR3 sequence: CSVEDQRGRVPDTQYF. CDR3 in DNA: TGCAGCGTTGAAGATCAGCGGGGACGGGTCCCAGATACGCAGTATTTT.

The chain carries TRBV5-4 and TRBJ2-1; the D gene is possibly TRBD2 (7 bases). The CDR3 has 15 residues. CDR1 and CDR2 from the germline V gene are SGHNT and YYREEE (reference sequence). The V end was cut by 2 bases, the J end by 5 bases, with 14 bases between. The CDR3 spells CASSFFGGPDNEQFF. Here the CDR3 DNA reads TGTGCCAGCAGCTTTTTCGGGGGGCCAGACAATGAGCAGTTCTTC.

By sample share, this clone is medium-sized. The chain has TRBV7-9 and TRBJ2-5, with 7 bases lining up with TRBD2. V lost 1 base, J lost 4 bases, and 3 bases stayed unmatched. The V gene's germline CDR1 is SEHNR and CDR2 FQNEAQ (reference sequence). The CDR3 runs 14 residues. The CDR3 sequence: CASSLGPGGETQYF. DNA of the CDR3: TGTGCCAGCAGCTTAGGTCCGGGAGGAGAGACCCAGTACTTC.

The chain carries TRBV6-5 and TRBJ1-5; TRBD1 matches at 8 bases. The length of the CDR3 is 13 residues. The germline V gene encodes CDR1 MNHEY and CDR2 SVGAGI. Germline trimming cut 7 bases from V and 5 bases from J; bases unmatched to any gene: 4. CDR3 bases: TGTGCCAGCACCGGACAGGGCCATCAGCCCCAGCATTTT. Translation gives CASTGQGHQPQHF.

CDR3 nucleotide sequence: TGCGCCAGCAGTGAGTTCCGGGATTCGGGGGCTGAAGCTTTCTTT. Translated, it gives CASSEFRDSGAEAFF. This chain links TRBV10-1 with TRBJ1-1; D might be TRBD1 (5 bases). Germline V gene data show CDR1 as WNHNN and CDR2 as SYGVQD (reference sequence). CDR3 length: 15 amino acids. Trimming removed 1 base from V and 6 bases from J, with 15 bases in between.

The chain joins TRBV6-1 to TRBJ2-7; D is perhaps TRBD2 (5 bases). The CDR3 consists of 15 residues. The V and J ends lost 6 bases and 0 bases respectively, with 15 bases between them. CDR1 and CDR2 from the germline V gene are MNHNS and SASEGT. The chain's CDR3 is CASSSPGSSSYEQYF. CDR3 nucleotide sequence: TGTGCCAGCAGCTCCCCGGGGTCCAGCTCCTACGAGCAGTACTTC.

The chain has TRBV7-9 and TRBJ1-2; no reliable D call. Trimming left V 5 bases short and J 2 bases short, with 9 bases between. CDR3 size: 13 residues. CDR1 and CDR2 (germline): SEHNR, FQNEAQ (reference sequence). CDR3 protein: CASSHSLNYGYTF. The CDR3 DNA follows: TGTGCCAGCAGCCACTCCTTAAACTATGGCTACACCTTC.

This clone appeared a single time. The V call is TRBV5-1, the J call TRBJ1-3, with a tentative D call TRBD2 (6 bases). The J call may be mistaken, given a closer DNA end match to TRBJ2-2. Germline-derived CDR1 and CDR2 are SGHRS and YFSETQ. This CDR3 is built from 14 residues. CDR3 in amino acids: CASSGTANTGELFF. CDR3 DNA: TGCGCCAGCTCCGGGACTGCGAACACCGGGGAGCTGTTTTTT.

This chain links TRBV5-1 with TRBJ2-2, with unresolved D. This CDR3 spans 13 amino acids. Germline CDR1 SGHRS, CDR2 YFSETQ. Between the trimmed V and J ends, which lost 1 base and 6 bases, there was a span of 7 bases. The CDR3 loop is CASSLLSSGELFF. CDR3 bases: TGCGCCAGCAGCTTGTTATCGTCCGGGGAGCTGTTTTTT.

The chain combines TRBV7-2 with TRBJ2-5; 8 bases are a match to TRBD2. The V gene end was trimmed by 3 bases and the J gene end by 5 bases; junction bases not matched to a gene: 8. The CDR3 loop spans 15 amino acids. CDR1 is SGHTA, CDR2 FQGNSA, per germline. The chain's CDR3 is CASSFSGGPGETQYF. The CDR3, as DNA: TGTGCCAGCAGCTTCTCGGGGGGGCCGGGGGAGACCCAGTACTTC.

This rearrangement joins TRBV7-9 to TRBJ2-5; 14 bases fit TRBD2. The CDR3 sequence is 16 residues long. Germline V gene data show CDR1 as SEHNR and CDR2 as FQNEAQ (reference sequence). Unmatched junction bases numbered 3, after V lost 3 bases and J lost 3 bases. In nucleotides, the CDR3 is TGTGCCAGCAGCTTGACGGGACTAGCGGGGGAAGAGACCCAGTACTTC. Translation: CASSLTGLAGEETQYF.

J is TRBJ2-1 and V is TRBV7-6, with TRBD2 identical over 9 bases. The V gene's germline CDR1 is SGHVS and CDR2 FNYEAQ. The CDR3 consists of 14 residues. The J segment lost 4 bases and the V segment lost 4 bases, leaving 2 bases of the junction unmatched. CDR3 bases: TGTGCCAGCAGCTCCAGCGGGGGGTACAATGAGCAGTTCTTC. Translating it yields CASSSSGGYNEQFF.

This chain uses TRBV18 with TRBJ2-5; 9 bases align to TRBD1. CDR3 size: 16 residues. Unmatched junction bases numbered 10, after V lost 6 bases and J lost 2 bases. Germline V CDR1 and CDR2: KGHSH, LQKENI. Here the CDR3 DNA reads TGTGCCAGCTCTCCTACGACAGGGGGGGGACAAGAGACCCAGTACTTC. This encodes CASSPTTGGGQETQYF. Looking up the rest from reference TRBV18 and TRBJ2-5 gives the full variable domain: NAGVMQNPRHLVRRRGQEARLRCSPMKGHSHVYWYRQLPEEGLKFMVYLQKENIIDESGMPKERFSAEFPKEGPSILRIQQVVRGDSAAYFCASSPTTGGGQETQYFGPGTRLLVL.

Notes on this clone: Within the sample, other DNA sequences also encode this same CDR3. The chain uses TRBV4-1 and TRBJ2-5; D is perhaps TRBD1 (5 bases). Trimming cost V 1 base and J 4 bases, with 7 bases left between them. This CDR3 spans 13 amino acids. The germline V gene encodes CDR1 MGHRA and CDR2 YSYEKL. In nucleotides, the CDR3 is TGCGCCAGCAGCCAAGGTACAGGAGAGACCCAGTACTTC. It specifies CASSQGTGETQYF.

The genes are TRBV6-1 and TRBJ1-5, with 7 bases that match TRBD1. CDR3 length: 15 residues. J was trimmed by 5 bases and V by 7 bases; bases with no gene match: 11. Germline values: CDR1 MNHNS, CDR2 SASEGT. The CDR3 DNA reads as TGTGCCAGCAAGACCCGACAGGGCCTGGATCAGCCCCAGCATTTT. Protein sequence: CASKTRQGLDQPQHF.

The chain combines TRBV7-9 with TRBJ2-3, with 8 bases matching TRBD2. CDR3 length: 17 amino acids. V shed 4 bases and J 3 bases; nucleotides not matched to a gene: 12. From germline, CDR1 is SEHNR and CDR2 FQNEAQ (reference sequence). The CDR3 sequence: CASSWPRILAVTDTQYF. Here the CDR3 DNA reads TGTGCCAGCAGCTGGCCTCGAATACTAGCGGTTACAGATACGCAGTATTTT.

The V gene is TRBV5-4, the J gene TRBJ2-5; D may be TRBD1 (6 bases). CDR1 is SGHNT and CDR2 is YYREEE in the germline V gene (reference sequence). V lost 2 bases and J lost 2, with 7 bases in between. This CDR3 has 13 residues. The CDR3 loop reads CASSLQGQETQYF. The DNA of the CDR3 is TGTGCCAGCAGCTTACAGGGACAAGAGACCCAGTACTTC.

The table lists this clone with a count of one. V and J are TRBV30 and TRBJ2-5; perhaps TRBD2 as D (6 bases). The length of the CDR3 is 11 residues. Germline CDR1 reads GTSNPN; CDR2 reads SVGIG (reference sequence). Trimming removed 7 bases from V and 5 bases from J, with 11 bases in between. This CDR3 is CASAGGETQYF. In nucleotides, the CDR3 is TGTGCCTCCGCTGGGGGGGAGACCCAGTACTTC.

This chain uses TRBV9 with TRBJ2-7, with TRBD2 as a possible D gene (7 bases). The CDR3 runs 15 residues. V was shortened by 0 bases and J by 2 bases, with 12 bases between the two germline ends. Germline CDR1 SGDLS, CDR2 YYNGEE. CDR3 loop: CASSVGGGSPYEQYF. The CDR3 coding sequence is TGTGCCAGCAGCGTAGGCGGGGGCTCCCCCTACGAGCAGTACTTC.